The clone carrying this TCR beta chain has just a few counts. Between the trimmed V and J ends, which lost 6 bases and 5 bases, there was a span of 10 bases. CDR1 and CDR2 (germline): SEHNR, FQNEAQ (reference sequence). The CDR3 is 12 residues long. The sample belongs to a study of T cells in Graves' hyperthyroidism and ophthalmopathy. RNA transcripts were the template for amplifying TCR beta CDR3 regions. First-round RT-PCR with HTBI primers amplified the TCR CDR3 region. In TCRdb, the multiplex PCR reads were re-called with MiXCR into one record per CDR3 protein. This sample has under 800,000 distinct CDR3 sequences, with about 15% found just once.

This receptor was obtained from a woman between 18 and 29 years old with Graves' hyperthyroidism. The chain employs TRBV7-9 and TRBJ2-5, with D tentatively TRBD1 or TRBD2 (5 bases each). The specimen was blood. The CDR3 sequence: CASRMRGETQYF. The DNA of the CDR3 is TGTGCCAGCAGGATGAGGGGCGAGACCCAGTACTTC. Filled out from reference TRBV7-9 and TRBJ2-5, the complete variable domain reads DTGVSQNPRHKITKRGQNVTFRCDPISEHNRLYWYRQTLGQGPEFLTYFQNEAQLEKSRLLSDRFSAERPKGSFSTLEIQRTEQGDSAMYLCASRMRGETQYFGPGTRLLVL.